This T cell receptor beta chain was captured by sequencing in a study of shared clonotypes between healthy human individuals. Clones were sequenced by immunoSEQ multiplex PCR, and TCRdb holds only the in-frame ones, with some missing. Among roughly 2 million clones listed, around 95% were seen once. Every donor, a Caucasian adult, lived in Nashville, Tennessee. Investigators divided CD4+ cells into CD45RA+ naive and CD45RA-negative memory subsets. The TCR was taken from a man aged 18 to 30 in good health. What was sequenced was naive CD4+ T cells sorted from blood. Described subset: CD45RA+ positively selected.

The CDR3 coding sequence is TGTGCCCGAAGCCGTATGGGGGCTCGGGCCGGGGAGCTGTTTTTT. It is translated as CARSRMGARAGELFF. V is TRBV30 and J is TRBJ2-2; a possible D gene is TRBD1 (6 bases). Per germline, CDR1 GTSNPN and CDR2 SVGIG (reference sequence). The length of the CDR3 is 15 residues. V dropped 8 bases and J dropped 6 bases, with 22 bases sitting between them. The full variable domain, completed using reference TRBV30 and TRBJ2-2, is SQTIHQWPATLVQPVGSPLSLECTVEGTSNPNLYWYRQAAGRGLQLLFYSVGIGQISSEVPQNLSASRPQDRQFILSSKKLLLSDSGFYLCARSRMGARAGELFFGEGSRLTVL.